The 9 T cell receptor beta chains listed next were all sequenced from one sample in a study of cytomegalovirus exposure and HLA in healthy donors. PCR used 60 Vbeta primers and 13 Jbeta primers. The method was immunoSEQ multiplex PCR; TCRdb's version includes in-frame clones alone and lacks a portion of them. This table has fewer than 200,000 clones, roughly 77% appearing once. The material sequenced was PBMCs. The receptor source for this set is a woman in her forties in good health and CMV-seropositive.

The V call is TRBV4-2, the J call TRBJ2-7; 10 bases align to TRBD2. Germline assignment: CDR1 LGHNA and CDR2 YNFKEQ. The CDR3 runs 18 residues. Trimming cost V 0 bases and J 1 base; bases outside gene matches: 9. The CDR3 loop is CASSQDHPSGRISYEQYF. In nucleotides, the CDR3 is TGTGCCAGCAGCCAAGATCACCCTAGCGGGAGAATTTCCTACGAGCAGTACTTC.

V gene TRBV11-3 combines with J gene TRBJ1-1; D call uncertain. Germline values: CDR1 SGHNT, CDR2 YENEEA. The V end was cut by 8 bases, the J end by 5 bases, with 12 bases between. This CDR3 is built from 12 residues. The CDR3 DNA reads as TGTGCCAGCGGGAGGGCAATGACTGAAGCTTTCTTT. Translation gives CASGRAMTEAFF.

V and J are TRBV6-6 and TRBJ1-2; D is possibly TRBD1 (6 bases). The CDR3 contains 13 residues. Germline values: CDR1 MNHNY, CDR2 SVGAGI (reference sequence). Trimming removed 5 bases at V and 2 bases at J, with 9 bases between. This CDR3 is CASSTQGNYGYTF. Written as DNA, the CDR3 is TGTGCCAGCAGTACACAGGGAAACTATGGCTACACCTTC.

This chain joins TRBV7-9 and TRBJ1-6; no definite D call. CDR1 SEHNR and CDR2 FQNEAQ come from the germline V gene (reference sequence). CDR3 length: 14 residues. Between the trimmed V and J ends, which lost 5 bases and 8 bases, there was a span of 13 bases. This CDR3 is CASSHEWEDSPLHF. In DNA, the CDR3 is TGTGCCAGCAGCCATGAGTGGGAGGATTCACCCCTCCACTTT.

This clone was detected once. The chain recombines TRBV10-3 with TRBJ1-5, with D perhaps matching TRBD1 (5 bases). The CDR3 runs 14 residues. CDR1 ENHRY and CDR2 SYGVKD come from the germline V gene. The ends were cut back, 3 bases at V and 6 bases at J, with 12 bases in the middle. DNA of the CDR3: TGTGCCATCAGTGACACGGGGGGGAGTCAGCCCCAGCATTTT. It encodes CAISDTGGSQPQHF.

V gene TRBV7-2 combines with J gene TRBJ2-3; D is unresolved. The CDR3 is 14 amino acids. Germline CDR1 is SGHTA and CDR2 is FQGNSA. The V end was cut by 2 bases, the J end by 3 bases, with 9 bases between. The CDR3 region is CASSLNLETDTQYF. For the CDR3, the DNA is TGTGCCAGCAGCTTAAACCTCGAGACAGATACGCAGTATTTT.

This chain links TRBV6-5 with TRBJ1-3; D unclear. In germline, CDR1 is MNHEY, CDR2 SVGAGI. The CDR3 runs to 14 residues. V lost 5 bases and J lost 1, with 9 bases in between. CDR3 amino acids: CASSVRWSGNTIYF. In nucleotides, the CDR3 is TGTGCCAGCAGTGTTCGGTGGTCTGGAAACACCATATATTTT.

The V gene is TRBV5-1, the J gene TRBJ2-5; tentatively, D is TRBD1 (6 bases). The germline V gene has CDR1 SGHRS and CDR2 YFSETQ. Between the trimmed V and J ends, which lost 2 bases and 2 bases, there was a span of 7 bases. The CDR3 contains 13 residues. This CDR3 is CASSLGQQETQYF. CDR3 sequence (DNA): TGCGCCAGCAGCTTAGGACAGCAAGAGACCCAGTACTTC.

The chain employs TRBV4-1 and TRBJ1-1; TRBD1 is a possible D gene (6 bases). V gave up 2 bases and J gave up 1 base, with 14 bases separating them. The germline gives CDR1 MGHRA, CDR2 YSYEKL. CDR3 length equals 16 residues. In DNA, the CDR3 is TGCGCCAGCAGCCAAAGTCCAGGACAGCCGAACACTGAAGCTTTCTTT. It codes for CASSQSPGQPNTEAFF.